Listed here is a single T cell receptor (beta chain). In the study's own analysis: Amplifying reference gene primers gave estimates of nucleated cell counts. Sequencing was performed with immunoSEQ multiplex PCR; in TCRdb, only in-frame clones are kept and a portion is missing. The DNA gave D and trimming, while V, J and clone size come from that table. Here the sample spans roughly 68,000 clones, 75% to 90% being singletons. The data are from a study of blood T cell repertoires in COVID-19. Study-level information: Samples representing acute and convalescent COVID-19 were sourced from the United States, Italy and Spain. Nucleic acid was either cDNA or gDNA, and it came from T cells, B-cell-depleted T cells, or PBMCs.

This sequence was found in a woman between 50 and 59 years old with active COVID-19. The material sequenced was peripheral blood.

CDR3 DNA sequence: TGTGCCAGCAGCTTGTGGGGCGGGAGTGGGTACGAGCAGTACTTC. As protein: CASSLWGGSGYEQYF. The V gene is TRBV5-4, the J gene TRBJ2-7; TRBD2 matches at 7 bases. Germline V gene data show CDR1 as SGHNT and CDR2 as YYREEE (reference sequence). The V gene end was trimmed by 1 base and the J gene end by 4 bases; junction bases not matched to a gene: 8. This CDR3 has 15 amino acids.